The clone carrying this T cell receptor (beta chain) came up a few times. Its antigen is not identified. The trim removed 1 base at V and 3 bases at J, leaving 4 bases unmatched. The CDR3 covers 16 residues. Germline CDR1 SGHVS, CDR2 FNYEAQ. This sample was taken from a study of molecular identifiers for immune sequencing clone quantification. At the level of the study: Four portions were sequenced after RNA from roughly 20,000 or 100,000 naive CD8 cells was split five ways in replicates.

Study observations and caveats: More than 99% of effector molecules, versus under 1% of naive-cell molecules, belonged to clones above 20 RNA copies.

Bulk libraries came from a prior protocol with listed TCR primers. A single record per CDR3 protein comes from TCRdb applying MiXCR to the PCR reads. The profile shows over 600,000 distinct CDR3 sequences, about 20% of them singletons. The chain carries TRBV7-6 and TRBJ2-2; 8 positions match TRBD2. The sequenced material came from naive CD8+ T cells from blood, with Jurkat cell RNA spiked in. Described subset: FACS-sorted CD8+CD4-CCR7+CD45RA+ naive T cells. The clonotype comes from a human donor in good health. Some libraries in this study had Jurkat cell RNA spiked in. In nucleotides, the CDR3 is TGTGCCAGCAGCTTAGGGACTAGCCGTTACACCGGGGAGCTGTTTTTT. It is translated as CASSLGTSRYTGELFF.